The 21 T cell receptor beta chains below were found in one sample sequenced in a study of blood T cell repertoires in COVID-19. Measured with immunoSEQ multiplex PCR; TCRdb has only the in-frame clones, and not every one. The sample carries 60,000 to 70,000 clones, just over 85% recorded once. Sequencing was performed on peripheral blood. The receptors originated from an older woman with COVID-19, enrolled during active disease.

This chain uses TRBV6-5 with TRBJ1-2; unclear D gene. The CDR3 contains 13 residues. Trimming removed 6 bases from V and 4 bases from J, with 12 bases in between. Germline V gives CDR1 MNHEY, CDR2 SVGAGI. CDR3 nucleotide sequence: TGTGCCAGCAGCCCCCGGGGAAGCTATGGCTACACCTTC. Translation gives CASSPRGSYGYTF.

J is TRBJ1-2 and V is TRBV19; TRBD1 matches 10 bases. Germline CDR1 and CDR2: LNHDA and SQIVND (reference sequence). Trimming at V came to 5 bases and at J to 9 bases, leaving 3 bases not matched to a gene. CDR3 length: 12 residues. The CDR3 coding sequence is TGTGCCAGTAGTGGGGACAGGGGAAGCTACACCTTC. Translated: CASSGDRGSYTF.

The chain carries TRBV11-3 and TRBJ2-1; maybe TRBD2 (7 bases). Trimming removed 0 bases from V and 1 base from J, with 13 bases in between. The CDR3 extends over 17 amino acids. Per germline, CDR1 SGHNT and CDR2 YENEEA. CDR3 nucleotide sequence: TGTGCCAGCAGCTTAGATGGCGGGGGCTTATCCTACAATGAGCAGTTCTTC. It yields the protein CASSLDGGGLSYNEQFF.

The chain recombines TRBV30 with TRBJ2-7; unclear D gene. CDR3 length: 15 amino acids. The germline gives CDR1 GTSNPN, CDR2 SVGIG (reference sequence). The CDR3 sequence: CASHRLFSTSYEQYF. The CDR3 nucleotides are TGTGCGTCACATAGACTCTTTTCAACCTCCTACGAGCAGTACTTC.

The chain uses TRBV6-2 or TRBV6-3 and TRBJ2-5, with 7 bases matching TRBD1. The J segment lost 2 bases and the V segment lost 4 bases, leaving 1 base of the junction unmatched. CDR1 and CDR2 (germline): MNHEY, SVGEGT. The CDR3 has 13 amino acids. The CDR3 reads CASSSGQQETQYF. CDR3 nucleotide sequence: TGTGCCAGCAGTTCGGGACAGCAAGAGACCCAGTACTTC.

In DNA form, the CDR3 reads TGTGCCAGCAGATCCCTGGACAGGGAAGGTGAAAAACTGTTTTTT. Translated: CASRSLDREGEKLFF. The V and J genes are TRBV28 and TRBJ1-4, with 8 positions matching TRBD1. V lost 6 bases and J lost 7; bases outside the gene matches: 10. The germline gives CDR1 MDHEN, CDR2 SYDVKM. The CDR3 contains 15 residues.

The gene calls are TRBV24-1 and TRBJ2-1; 7 bases map to TRBD2. Germline V gene sequence: CDR1 KGHDR, CDR2 SFDVKD. V was clipped by 9 bases and J by 7 bases; unmatched bases: 17. CDR3 length equals 16 residues. CDR3 sequence (DNA): TGTGCCACCCTAGTGCTCGGGGGGACGTTTGTGAATGAGCAGTTCTTC. It is translated as CATLVLGGTFVNEQFF.

This rearrangement joins TRBV4-2 to TRBJ2-7; 7 nucleotides agree with TRBD2. The CDR3 has 16 residues. Germline V gene data show CDR1 as LGHNA and CDR2 as YNFKEQ. Trimming cost V 4 bases and J 1 base; bases outside gene matches: 10. The CDR3 bases are TGTGCCAGCAGCCCCCTGGAGCGGGGCATATCCTACGAGCAGTACTTC. This sequence encodes CASSPLERGISYEQYF.

The rearrangement joins TRBV5-8 to TRBJ2-1; the match to TRBD2 covers 12 bases. Germline-derived CDR1 and CDR2 are SGHTS and YDEGEE. The CDR3 is 18 residues long. Trimming took 0 bases from V and 5 from J; bases not matched to a gene: 9. The CDR3 DNA is TGTGCCAGCAGCTTGGCCTTAGTACTAGCGGGAGGTAACAATGAGCAGTTCTTC. Translated, it gives CASSLALVLAGGNNEQFF.

The chain couples TRBV4-1 to TRBJ2-7; possible D gene TRBD2, 6 bases. The germline gives CDR1 MGHRA, CDR2 YSYEKL. Between the trimmed V and J ends, which lost 3 bases and 3 bases, there was a span of 15 bases. The CDR3 length is 15 residues. The CDR3 spells CASSQSRDSRYEQYF. The CDR3 DNA reads as TGCGCCAGCAGCCAGAGCCGGGACTCACGCTACGAGCAGTACTTC.

The CDR3 spells CSASGTGGNTIYF. In nucleotides, the CDR3 is TGCAGTGCTAGTGGGACAGGGGGAAACACCATATATTTT. V and J are TRBV20-1 and TRBJ1-3, with 9 bases aligning to TRBD1. The germline V gene encodes CDR1 DFQATT and CDR2 SNEGSKA (reference sequence). V lost 3 bases and J lost 4; bases outside the gene matches: 1. This CDR3 region has 13 residues.

The gene calls are TRBV27 and TRBJ2-4; no firm D call. The V gene lost 4 bases and the J gene lost 4 bases, with 8 bases spanning the gap. The CDR3 is 13 residues long. Germline loops: CDR1 MNHEY, CDR2 SMNVEV (reference sequence). The CDR3 sequence: CASSSARKNIQYF. The CDR3 DNA reads TGTGCCAGCAGTTCGGCTAGGAAAAACATTCAGTACTTC.

This chain's CDR3 is CASSADREGSPLHF. In DNA, the CDR3 is TGTGCCAGCAGCGCGGACAGGGAGGGATCACCCCTCCACTTT. This chain joins TRBV2 and TRBJ1-6, with 8 bases identical to TRBD1. This CDR3 is built from 14 residues. Looked up from germline, CDR1 is SNHLY and CDR2 is FYNNEI. The V gene end was trimmed by 6 bases and the J gene end by 10 bases; junction bases not matched to a gene: 8.

The gene calls are TRBV6-5 and TRBJ2-2, with D perhaps matching TRBD2 (6 bases). Per the germline V gene, CDR1 is MNHEY and CDR2 is SVGAGI. The CDR3 extends over 16 amino acids. Trimming removed 2 bases at V and 7 bases at J, with 17 bases between. CDR3 DNA: TGTGCCAGCAGTTACGGGAGGACCCCACCCCACGGGGAGCTGTTTTTT. This sequence encodes CASSYGRTPPHGELFF.

The chain employs TRBV4-1 and TRBJ2-1; TRBD2 agrees at 11 bases. In germline, CDR1 is MGHRA, CDR2 YSYEKL. Germline trimming cut 3 bases from V and 2 bases from J; bases unmatched to any gene: 6. This CDR3 region has 17 residues. The DNA for the CDR3 is TGCGCCAGCAGCCATCCTATAGCGGGAGGGCCCTACAATGAGCAGTTCTTC. Protein sequence: CASSHPIAGGPYNEQFF.

V and J are TRBV24-1 and TRBJ2-7; D might be TRBD1 (5 bases). V was clipped by 0 bases and J by 6 bases, with 17 bases between them. The germline V gene has CDR1 KGHDR and CDR2 SFDVKD. The CDR3 totals 16 residues. Written as DNA, the CDR3 is TGTGCCACCAGTGATTTGACGTCCCCGACGACAGCCGAGCAGTACTTC. Its protein is CATSDLTSPTTAEQYF.

This sequence joins TRBV5-1 and TRBJ1-6; unclear D gene. The germline CDR1 and CDR2 sequences are SGHRS and YFSETQ. The germline V and J ends were trimmed by 4 bases and 8 bases, with 13 bases remaining between them. CDR3 length equals 14 residues. The DNA of the CDR3 is TGCGCCAGCAGCCCAGGCGGAGGAGATTCACCCCTCCACTTT. It yields the protein CASSPGGGDSPLHF.

The chain recombines TRBV24-1 with TRBJ1-2; unclear D gene. Germline CDR1 and CDR2: KGHDR and SFDVKD. The CDR3 loop spans 14 amino acids. Trimming removed 3 bases from V and 4 bases from J, with 11 bases in between. The CDR3 sequence is CATSDPSGIYGYTF. The CDR3 DNA follows: TGTGCCACCAGTGATCCGTCGGGTATCTATGGCTACACCTTC.

The V and J genes are TRBV2 and TRBJ1-2; 7 bases match TRBD1. The germline gives CDR1 SNHLY, CDR2 FYNNEI. The CDR3 extends over 13 amino acids. Losses at the gene ends were 10 bases for V and 8 bases for J; bases not matched to a gene: 13. The CDR3 region has the DNA TGTGCCACCCTCCGGGACAGCCCGGGAGGCTACACCTTC. This gives the protein CATLRDSPGGYTF.

This clone was picked up one time. The chain recombines TRBV10-1 with TRBJ2-3; D is perhaps TRBD2 (6 bases). V shed 6 bases and J shed 4 bases, with 11 bases lying between them. CDR1 WNHNN and CDR2 SYGVQD come from the germline V gene (reference sequence). This CDR3 comprises 13 residues. The chain's CDR3 is CASSGSFPDTQYF. The CDR3 DNA follows: TGCGCCAGCAGCGGGAGTTTCCCAGATACGCAGTATTTT.

V usage is TRBV5-4 and J usage is TRBJ1-1; 9 bases align to TRBD1. Looked up from germline, CDR1 is SGHNT and CDR2 is YYREEE (reference sequence). The CDR3 loop spans 13 amino acids. With V trimmed by 5 bases and J by 10 bases, 9 bases remained unmatched. The DNA for the CDR3 is TGTGCCAGCAGTCCCACAGGGGGCCAAAGAGCTTTCTTT. Encoded protein: CASSPTGGQRAFF.